The next 13 T cell receptor beta chains were all read from a single sample in a study of CD8 T cells in ankylosing spondylitis. MiXCR, run by TCRdb on the 5' RACE reads, gives a single entry per CDR3 protein. The repertoire has around 220,000 distinct CDR3 sequences, more than 9% of them found once; the top ten carry approximately 20%. Sequencing input: blood, either unsorted or a sorted T cell fraction (not recorded which). The origin of the receptors is a male donor with ankylosing spondylitis or in good health (not recorded which).

The chain recombines TRBV7-2 with TRBJ2-3; 9 positions match TRBD2. Unmatched junction bases numbered 5, after V lost 1 base and J lost 6 bases. The CDR3 is 15 amino acids. Germline V gene sequence: CDR1 SGHTA, CDR2 FQGNSA. CDR3 in DNA: TGTGCCAGCAGCTTAGAGGCGGGGGGGTGGGATACGCAGTATTTT. Translating it yields CASSLEAGGWDTQYF. Filled out from reference TRBV7-2 and TRBJ2-3, the complete variable domain reads GAGVSQSPSNKVTEKGKDVELRCDPISGHTALYWYRQSLGQGLEFLIYFQGNSAPDKSGLPSDRFSAERTGGSVSTLTIQRTQQEDSAVYLCASSLEAGGWDTQYFGPGTRLTVL.

This clonotype has ten or more counts. The genes are TRBV12-3 or TRBV12-4 and TRBJ2-3; D might be TRBD2 (5 bases). The CDR3 length is 16 residues. V lost 6 bases, J lost 0 bases, and 16 bases lay in between. This CDR3 is CASSLRTLQSTDTQYF. CDR3 bases: TGTGCCAGCAGCCTTCGGACTCTCCAAAGCACAGATACGCAGTATTTT.

This clonotype was detected many times. The CDR3 region has the DNA TGCGCCAGCAGCGGCCGGGACAGGGGAGAAGATACGCAGTATTTT. Translated: CASSGRDRGEDTQYF. The V call is TRBV5-1, the J call TRBJ2-3; 10 bases fit TRBD1. Germline V lookup: CDR1 SGHRS, CDR2 YFSETQ. This CDR3 spans 15 amino acids. V was clipped by 4 bases and J by 5 bases; unmatched bases: 7.

This clonotype appeared many times. This chain uses TRBV2 with TRBJ1-5; D not certain. This CDR3 is built from 13 residues. Trimming pared 8 bases from V and 7 bases from J, leaving 15 bases between. From germline, CDR1 is SNHLY and CDR2 FYNNEI. CDR3 sequence: CASGALTRQPQHF. CDR3 coding DNA: TGTGCCAGCGGAGCCTTAACCAGGCAGCCCCAGCATTTT. The whole variable domain, remainder taken from reference TRBV2 and TRBJ1-5, is EPEVTQTPSHQVTQMGQEVILRCVPISNHLYFYWYRQILGQKVEFLVSFYNNEISEKSEIFDDQFSVERPDGSNFTLKIRSTKLEDSAMYFCASGALTRQPQHFGDGTRLSIL.

This clonotype was counted ten times or more. This chain connects TRBV5-6 to TRBJ1-5, with 7 bases aligning to TRBD1. With 2 bases clipped from V and 6 bases from J, the junction kept 5 bases outside the gene matches. This CDR3 comprises 14 residues. Germline lookup yields CDR1 SGHDT and CDR2 YYEEEE. The CDR3 loop reads CASSFGQETQPQHF. The CDR3 coding sequence is TGTGCCAGCAGCTTCGGACAGGAGACTCAGCCCCAGCATTTT.

This clonotype was observed at least ten times. V is TRBV5-6 and J is TRBJ1-1; no definite D call. CDR1 and CDR2 (germline): SGHDT, YYEEEE. The CDR3 is 12 amino acids. V lost 0 bases, J lost 5 bases, and 5 bases lay in between. Here the CDR3 DNA reads TGTGCCAGCAGCTTGGAGGGAACTGAAGCTTTCTTT. It is translated as CASSLEGTEAFF.

The gene calls are TRBV28 and TRBJ2-7; possibly TRBD2 for D (6 bases). Germline CDR1 MDHEN, CDR2 SYDVKM. The V end lost 6 bases, the J end lost 6 bases, and 12 bases lay between the germline ends. This CDR3 spans 12 amino acids. CDR3 nucleotide sequence: TGTGCCAGCAGAACTAGCCCGGCCGAGCAGTACTTC. Its translation: CASRTSPAEQYF.

The sample holds many counts of this clonotype. The J gene is TRBJ2-2, the V gene TRBV12-3 or TRBV12-4, with a possible D match to TRBD2 (5 bases). Trimming removed 7 bases from V and 4 bases from J, with 16 bases in between. The CDR3 consists of 15 residues. CDR3 nucleotide sequence: TGTGCCAGCAACTCGTTGGGAGACGGCACCGGGGAGCTGTTTTTT. This codes for CASNSLGDGTGELFF.

There are a few counts of this clonotype. CDR3: CASSQDGSAPYEQYF. The CDR3 DNA is TGTGCCAGCAGCCAAGACGGGTCAGCCCCCTACGAGCAGTACTTC. The V call is TRBV3-1, the J call TRBJ2-7; D is undetermined. CDR3 length equals 15 residues. Deletions cut 0 bases from V and 2 bases from J, with 11 bases between. Germline V CDR1 and CDR2: LGHDT, YNNKEL (reference sequence).

This clonotype was found many times. The rearrangement uses TRBV29-1 and TRBJ2-1; perhaps D is TRBD1 or TRBD2 (6 bases each). Trimming pared 0 bases from V and 9 bases from J, leaving 12 bases between. The CDR3 is made up of 13 amino acids. Looked up from germline, CDR1 is SQVTM and CDR2 is ANQGSEA. The CDR3 DNA follows: TGCAGCGTTGAAGAGGGGGGCACGGGTGAGCAGTTCTTC. Its protein is CSVEEGGTGEQFF.

V gene TRBV11-3 combines with J gene TRBJ2-3, with D maybe TRBD2 (5 bases). This CDR3 is 15 amino acids long. Germline V gene sequence: CDR1 SGHNT, CDR2 YENEEA. V dropped 5 bases and J dropped 0 bases, with 12 bases sitting between them. The CDR3 nucleotides are TGTGCCAGCAGCGAGGGTAGAACTAGCACAGATACGCAGTATTTT. It is translated as CASSEGRTSTDTQYF.

The chain employs TRBV27 and TRBJ2-4; 7 bases align to TRBD1. V shed 6 bases and J 8 bases; nucleotides not matched to a gene: 1. The germline V gene encodes CDR1 MNHEY and CDR2 SMNVEV (reference sequence). This CDR3 region has 11 residues. The CDR3 nucleotides read TGTGCCAGCAGGACAGGGTACATTCAGTACTTC. This sequence encodes CASRTGYIQYF.

This clonotype occurred many times. The genes are TRBV5-1 and TRBJ2-3; tentative D call: TRBD2 (7 bases). In germline, CDR1 is SGHRS, CDR2 YFSETQ. The CDR3 is made up of 14 amino acids. V lost 4 bases and J lost 4, with 13 bases in between. The DNA of the CDR3 is TGCGCCAGCAGCGGGAGGGGGGTCCCAGATACGCAGTATTTT. Translation: CASSGRGVPDTQYF.